This TCR beta chain was documented in a study of T cell responses to AZD1222 COVID-19 vaccine. Study background: Second doses were pooled across both intervals (about 4 or about 12 weeks).

Broader study findings: White British donors predominated, females outnumbered males, and clonal diversity was possibly underestimated. Baseline serostatus was positive in only a handful of AZD1222 recipients.

The trim removed 3 bases at V and 2 bases at J, leaving 5 bases unmatched. This CDR3 region has 16 residues. The germline V gene has CDR1 SGDLS and CDR2 YYNGEE. Libraries were prepared by immunoSEQ multiplex PCR; TCRdb keeps only in-frame clonotypes and omits some of them. Of approximately 80,000 clones listed, around 90% are singletons. With respect to this clone: Its antigen is undetermined.

The specimen was peripheral blood, collected on day 0 of AZD1222 vaccination. This clonotype was sampled from an adult in good health. This chain links TRBV9 with TRBJ2-2; 9 positions agree with TRBD1. This CDR3 is CASSDWTGVNTGELFF. In DNA, the CDR3 is TGTGCCAGCAGCGACTGGACAGGGGTAAACACCGGGGAGCTGTTTTTT.